This TCR beta chain is drawn from a study of T cell responses to AZD1222 COVID-19 vaccine. J lost 7 bases, V lost 2 bases, and 3 bases had no gene match. CDR3 length equals 15 residues. Per the germline V gene, CDR1 is WNHNN and CDR2 is SYGVQD (reference sequence). Generated by immunoSEQ multiplex PCR, the TCRdb table keeps only in-frame clones and is missing some. The data contain roughly 200,000 clones, 80% to 95% of them seen just once; the ten biggest clones take up approximately 1.8%. The V call is TRBV10-1, the J call TRBJ2-1, with 12 bases identical to TRBD2. Here the sequenced sample was peripheral blood, taken 28 days after the second AZD1222 dose. The TCR originated in an adult who received the AZD1222 COVID-19 vaccine. CDR3 sequence (DNA): TGCGCCAGCAGTGAGGAACTAGCGGGGGGTAATGAGCAGTTCTTC. This translates into CASSEELAGGNEQFF.